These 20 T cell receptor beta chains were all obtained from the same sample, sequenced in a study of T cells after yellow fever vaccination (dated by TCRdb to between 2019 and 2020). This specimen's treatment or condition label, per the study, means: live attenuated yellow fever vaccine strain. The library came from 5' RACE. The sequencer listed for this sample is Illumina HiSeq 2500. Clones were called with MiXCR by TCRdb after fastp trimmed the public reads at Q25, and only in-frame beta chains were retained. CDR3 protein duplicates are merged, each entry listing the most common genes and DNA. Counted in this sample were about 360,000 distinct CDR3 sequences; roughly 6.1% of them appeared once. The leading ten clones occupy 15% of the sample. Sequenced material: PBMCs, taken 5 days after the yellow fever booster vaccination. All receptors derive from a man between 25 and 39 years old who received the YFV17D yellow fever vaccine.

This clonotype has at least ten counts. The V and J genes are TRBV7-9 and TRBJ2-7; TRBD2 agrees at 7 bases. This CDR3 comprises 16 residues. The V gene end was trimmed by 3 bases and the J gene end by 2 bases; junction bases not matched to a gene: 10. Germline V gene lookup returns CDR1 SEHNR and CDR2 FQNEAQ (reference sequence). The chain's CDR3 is CASSFLSGLGTYEQYF. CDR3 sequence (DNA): TGTGCCAGCAGCTTCTTATCAGGACTAGGCACCTACGAGCAGTACTTC. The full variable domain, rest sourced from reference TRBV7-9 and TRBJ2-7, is DTGVSQNPRHKITKRGQNVTFRCDPISEHNRLYWYRQTLGQGPEFLTYFQNEAQLEKSRLLSDRFSAERPKGSFSTLEIQRTEQGDSAMYLCASSFLSGLGTYEQYFGPGTRLTVT.

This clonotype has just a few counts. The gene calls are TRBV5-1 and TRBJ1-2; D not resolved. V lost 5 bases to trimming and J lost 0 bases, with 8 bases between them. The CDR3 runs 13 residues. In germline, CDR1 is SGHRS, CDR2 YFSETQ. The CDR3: CASSDRSNYGYTF. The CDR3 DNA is TGCGCCAGCAGTGACCGATCTAACTATGGCTACACCTTC.

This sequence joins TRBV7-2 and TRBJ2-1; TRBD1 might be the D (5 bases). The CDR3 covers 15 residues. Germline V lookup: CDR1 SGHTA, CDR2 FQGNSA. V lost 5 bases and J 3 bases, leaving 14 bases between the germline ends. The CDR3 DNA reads TGTGCCAGCAGCGTTGAAAGGGGTGGCTACAATGAGCAGTTCTTC. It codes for CASSVERGGYNEQFF.

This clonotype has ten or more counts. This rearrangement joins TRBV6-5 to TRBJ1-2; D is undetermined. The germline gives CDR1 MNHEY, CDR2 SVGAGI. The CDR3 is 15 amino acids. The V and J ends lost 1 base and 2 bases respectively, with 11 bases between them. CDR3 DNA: TGTGCCAGCAGTTACTTAGCCGCAGGCAACTATGGCTACACCTTC. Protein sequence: CASSYLAAGNYGYTF.

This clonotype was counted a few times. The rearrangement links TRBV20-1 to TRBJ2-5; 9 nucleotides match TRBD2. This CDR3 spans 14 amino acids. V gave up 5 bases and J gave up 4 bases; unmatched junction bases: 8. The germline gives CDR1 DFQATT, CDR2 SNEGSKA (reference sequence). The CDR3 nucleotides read TGCAGTGCTCCAAGGGCGGGAGGGCCAGAGACCCAGTACTTC. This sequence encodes CSAPRAGGPETQYF.

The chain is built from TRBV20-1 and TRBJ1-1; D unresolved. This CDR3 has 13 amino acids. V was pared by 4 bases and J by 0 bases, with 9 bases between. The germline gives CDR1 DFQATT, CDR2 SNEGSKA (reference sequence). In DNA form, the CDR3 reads TGCAGTGCTACCAGACGGATGAACACTGAAGCTTTCTTT. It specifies CSATRRMNTEAFF.

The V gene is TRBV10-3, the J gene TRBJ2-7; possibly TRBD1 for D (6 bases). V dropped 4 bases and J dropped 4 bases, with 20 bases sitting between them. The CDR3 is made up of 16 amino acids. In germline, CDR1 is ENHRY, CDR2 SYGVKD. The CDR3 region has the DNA TGTGCCATCAGTGGCTCCGGGACACAAGAATTTTACGAGCAGTACTTC. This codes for CAISGSGTQEFYEQYF.

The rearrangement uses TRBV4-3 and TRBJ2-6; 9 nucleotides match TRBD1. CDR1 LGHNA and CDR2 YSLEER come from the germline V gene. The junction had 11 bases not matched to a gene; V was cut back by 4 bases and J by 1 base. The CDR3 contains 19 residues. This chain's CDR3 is CASSRWAGTGYSGANVLTF. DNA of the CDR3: TGCGCCAGCAGCCGTTGGGCCGGGACAGGGTATTCTGGGGCCAACGTCCTGACTTTC.

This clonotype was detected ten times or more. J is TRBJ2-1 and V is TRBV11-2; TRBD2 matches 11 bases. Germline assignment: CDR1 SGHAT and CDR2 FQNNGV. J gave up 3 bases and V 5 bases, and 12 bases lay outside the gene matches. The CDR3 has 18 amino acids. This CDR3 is CASSLGGLAGGLYNEQFF. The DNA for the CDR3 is TGTGCCAGCAGCCTAGGGGGGCTAGCGGGAGGTCTCTACAATGAGCAGTTCTTC.

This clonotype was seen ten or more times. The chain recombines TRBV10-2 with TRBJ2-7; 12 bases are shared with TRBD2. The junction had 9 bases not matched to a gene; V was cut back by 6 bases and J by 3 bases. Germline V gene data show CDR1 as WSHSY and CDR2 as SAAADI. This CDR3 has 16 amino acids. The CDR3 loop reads CASSYPTSGRSYEQYF. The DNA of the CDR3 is TGCGCCAGCAGCTACCCCACTAGCGGGAGGAGCTACGAGCAGTACTTC.

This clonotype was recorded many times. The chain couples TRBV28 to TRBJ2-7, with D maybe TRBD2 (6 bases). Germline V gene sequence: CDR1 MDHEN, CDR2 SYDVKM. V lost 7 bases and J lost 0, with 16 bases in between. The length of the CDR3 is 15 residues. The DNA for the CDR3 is TGTGCCAGCATGATTCGGGACTCCGTCTCCTACGAGCAGTACTTC. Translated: CASMIRDSVSYEQYF. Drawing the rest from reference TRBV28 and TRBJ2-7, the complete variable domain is DVKVTQSSRYLVKRTGEKVFLECVQDMDHENMFWYRQDPGLGLRLIYFSYDVKMKEKGDIPEGYSVSREKKERFSLILESASTNQTSMYLCASMIRDSVSYEQYFGPGTRLTVT.

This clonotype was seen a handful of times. The CDR3 protein is CASRLRGQSETQYF. The DNA for the CDR3 is TGTGCCAGCAGGTTGAGGGGACAGTCGGAGACCCAGTACTTC. The rearrangement joins TRBV5-5 to TRBJ2-5; 7 nucleotides agree with TRBD1. Germline V CDR1 and CDR2: SGHKS, YYEKEE (reference sequence). With 5 bases clipped from V and 5 bases from J, the junction kept 9 bases outside the gene matches. The CDR3 spans 14 residues.

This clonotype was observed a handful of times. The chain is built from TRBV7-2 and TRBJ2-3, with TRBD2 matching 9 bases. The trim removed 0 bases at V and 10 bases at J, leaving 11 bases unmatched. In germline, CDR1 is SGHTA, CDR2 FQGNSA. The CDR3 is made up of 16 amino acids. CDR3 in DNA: TGTGCCAGCAGCTTAGCGGCGGGAGGGGTAGGTTTCGCGCAGTATTTT. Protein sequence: CASSLAAGGVGFAQYF.

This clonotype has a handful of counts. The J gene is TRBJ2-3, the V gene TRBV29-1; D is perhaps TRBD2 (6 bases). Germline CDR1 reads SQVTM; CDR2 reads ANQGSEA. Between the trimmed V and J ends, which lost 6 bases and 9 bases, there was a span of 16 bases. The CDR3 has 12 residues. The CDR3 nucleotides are TGCAGCGTGCCGGGGGTTAGTTGGACGCAGTATTTT. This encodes CSVPGVSWTQYF.

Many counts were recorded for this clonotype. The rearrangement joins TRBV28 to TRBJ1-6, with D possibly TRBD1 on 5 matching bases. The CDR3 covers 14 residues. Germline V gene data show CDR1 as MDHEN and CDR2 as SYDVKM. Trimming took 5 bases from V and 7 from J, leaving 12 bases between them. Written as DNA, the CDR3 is TGTGCCAGCAGTCCGGGGGGGTACAATTCACCCCTCCACTTT. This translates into CASSPGGYNSPLHF.

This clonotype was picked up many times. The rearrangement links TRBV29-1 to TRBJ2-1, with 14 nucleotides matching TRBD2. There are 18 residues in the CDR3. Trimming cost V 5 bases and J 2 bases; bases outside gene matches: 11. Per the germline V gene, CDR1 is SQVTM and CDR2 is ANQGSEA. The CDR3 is CSVPSLGLAGGAYNEQFF. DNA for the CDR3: TGCAGCGTTCCTTCACTAGGACTAGCGGGAGGCGCCTACAATGAGCAGTTCTTC.

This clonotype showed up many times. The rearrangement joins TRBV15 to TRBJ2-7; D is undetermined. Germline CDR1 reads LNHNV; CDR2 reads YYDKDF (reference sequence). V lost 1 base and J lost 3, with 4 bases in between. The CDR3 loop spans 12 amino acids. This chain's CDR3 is CATSRVGYEQYF. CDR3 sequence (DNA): TGTGCCACCAGCAGAGTCGGCTACGAGCAGTACTTC.

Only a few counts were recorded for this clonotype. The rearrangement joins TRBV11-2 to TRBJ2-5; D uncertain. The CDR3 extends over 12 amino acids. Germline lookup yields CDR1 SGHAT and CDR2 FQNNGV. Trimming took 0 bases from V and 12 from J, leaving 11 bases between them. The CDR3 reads CASSLDLRREYF. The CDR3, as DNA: TGTGCCAGCAGCTTAGATCTGAGACGGGAGTACTTC.

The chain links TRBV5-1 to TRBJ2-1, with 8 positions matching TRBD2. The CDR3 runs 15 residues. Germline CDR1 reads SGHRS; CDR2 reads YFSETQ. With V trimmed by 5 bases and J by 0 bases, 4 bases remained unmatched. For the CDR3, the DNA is TGCGCCAGCAGTAGCGGGGATAGCTCCTACAATGAGCAGTTCTTC. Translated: CASSSGDSSYNEQFF.

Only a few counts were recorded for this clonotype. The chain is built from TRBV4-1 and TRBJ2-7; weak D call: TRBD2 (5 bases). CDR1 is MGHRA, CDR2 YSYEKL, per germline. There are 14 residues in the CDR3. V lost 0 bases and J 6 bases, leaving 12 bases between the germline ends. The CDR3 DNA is TGCGCCAGCAGCCAAGAACCCAACCGGGGCGAGCAGTACTTC. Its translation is CASSQEPNRGEQYF.